This T cell receptor (beta chain) was found in a study of blood T cell repertoires in COVID-19. Study as a whole: Samples representing acute and convalescent COVID-19 were sourced from the United States, Italy and Spain. Sources were T cells, B-cell-depleted T cells, or PBMCs; the material itself was cDNA or gDNA.

Germline V gene lookup returns CDR1 SGHRS and CDR2 YFSETQ. This CDR3 region has 13 residues. Trimming took 5 bases from V and 2 from J; bases not matched to a gene: 4. Concerning this clone itself: Additional DNA sequences in this sample encode the identical CDR3.

Authors' analysis steps: Amplification from reference gene primers served as the basis for estimated nucleated cell counts. The protocol was immunoSEQ multiplex PCR, while the TCRdb copy is restricted to in-frame clones and leaves out a portion. That table is the source of V, J and clone size, and D and trimming were worked out from the DNA. The sample yields approximately 470,000 clones, approximately 85% seen once. Specimen: peripheral blood. The chain carries TRBV5-1 and TRBJ2-7; TRBD1 matches 7 bases. The TCR comes from a human donor in a cohort sampled during active COVID-19. CDR3 residues: CASSPGQTYEQYF. The CDR3 region has the DNA TGCGCCAGCAGTCCGGGACAGACCTACGAGCAGTACTTC.